This T cell receptor (beta chain) appears in the sequencing data of a study of blood T cell repertoires in COVID-19. Study as a whole: Sites in the United States, Italy and Spain provided acute and convalescent COVID-19 samples. From T cells, B-cell-depleted T cells, or PBMCs came the material, which was cDNA or gDNA.

V was cut by 3 bases and J by 5 bases, with 11 bases left in between. The CDR3 has 13 amino acids. Germline V gives CDR1 SGHVS, CDR2 FQNEAQ. Generated by immunoSEQ multiplex PCR, the TCRdb table keeps only in-frame clones and is missing some. This sample yields fewer than 30,000 clones, of which 80% to 90% are seen a single time; 28% belongs to the top ten. In Seattle, patients joined the study during active infection and were tracked longitudinally. The source of this sequence is a woman of 80 years or more with COVID-19, enrolled during active disease. The chain has TRBV7-8 and TRBJ2-7; D perhaps matches TRBD1 (6 bases). Sequencing was done on a sample of peripheral blood. CDR3 loop: CASSFTKGDEQYF. CDR3 in DNA: TGTGCCAGCAGCTTCACAAAGGGGGACGAGCAGTACTTC.